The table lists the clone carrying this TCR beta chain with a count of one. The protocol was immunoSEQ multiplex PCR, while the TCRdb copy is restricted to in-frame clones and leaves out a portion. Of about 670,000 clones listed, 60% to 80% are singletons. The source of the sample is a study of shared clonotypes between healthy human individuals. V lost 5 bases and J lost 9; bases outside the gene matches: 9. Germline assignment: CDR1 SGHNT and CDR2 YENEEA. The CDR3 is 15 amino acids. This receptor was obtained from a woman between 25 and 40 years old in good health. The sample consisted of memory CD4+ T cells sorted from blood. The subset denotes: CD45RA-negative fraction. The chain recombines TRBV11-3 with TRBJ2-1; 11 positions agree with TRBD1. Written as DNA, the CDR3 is TGTGCCAGCAGCCCGGACAGGGGGCGGGGAAGTGAGCAGTTCTTC. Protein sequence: CASSPDRGRGSEQFF.